This is a list of T cell receptor beta chains from one sample in a study of blood T cell repertoires in COVID-19. Repertoires were generated with immunoSEQ multiplex PCR, while TCRdb's copy carries only in-frame clones and drops some. The sample has roughly 270,000 clones; 85% are singletons. The sample consisted of PBMCs or T cells enriched from blood (not recorded which). The receptors stem from a woman in her fifties or sixties who had recovered from COVID-19. Each CDR3 is given with its conserved first and last residue. The D gene is left open where the match is weak. Not all rows give a size; the values are once, few, many and, for expanded clones, a class.

D gene: NA
clone size: NA
V gene: TRBV20-1
CDR3 length: 11
J gene: TRBJ1-1
CDR3 protein: CSATPTEEAFF
CDR3 DNA: TGCAGTGCTACTCCGACAGAAGAAGCTTTCTTT

D gene: NA
clone size: NA
V gene: TRBV6-5
CDR3 length: 15
J gene: TRBJ2-3
CDR3 protein: CASSYSMQGTDTQYF
CDR3 DNA: TGTGCCAGCAGTTATTCGATGCAGGGCACAGATACGCAGTATTTT

D gene: NA
clone size: NA
V gene: TRBV9
CDR3 length: 13
J gene: TRBJ2-7
CDR3 protein: CASSPKEGYEQYF
CDR3 DNA: TGTGCCAGCAGCCCGAAGGAGGGCTACGAGCAGTACTTC

D gene: NA
clone size: NA
V gene: TRBV15
CDR3 length: 18
J gene: TRBJ1-5
CDR3 protein: CATSPGPWGSLSYQPQHF
CDR3 DNA: TGTGCCACCAGCCCAGGACCCTGGGGCAGCTTATCCTATCAGCCCCAGCATTTT

D gene: NA
clone size: NA
V gene: TRBV7-2
CDR3 length: 18
J gene: TRBJ1-1
CDR3 protein: CASSLVRGRQIMNTEAFF
CDR3 DNA: TGTGCCAGCAGCTTAGTGAGAGGGCGGCAAATTATGAACACTGAAGCTTTCTTT

D gene: NA
clone size: NA
V gene: TRBV3-1/TRBV3-2
CDR3 length: 16
J gene: TRBJ2-2
CDR3 protein: CASSHKPGQLTGELFF
CDR3 DNA: TGTGCCAGCAGCCACAAGCCGGGACAATTGACCGGGGAGCTGTTTTTT

D gene: TRBD1
clone size: once
V gene: TRBV19
CDR3 length: 14
J gene: TRBJ2-7
CDR3 protein: CASSIGTGSYEQYF
CDR3 DNA: TGTGCCAGTAGTATCGGGACAGGGAGCTACGAGCAGTACTTC

D gene: TRBD1
clone size: NA
V gene: TRBV2
CDR3 length: 16
J gene: TRBJ2-1
CDR3 protein: CASSETGTGKHNEQFF
CDR3 DNA: TGTGCCAGCAGTGAGACTGGGACAGGGAAACATAATGAGCAGTTCTTC

D gene: NA
clone size: NA
V gene: TRBV6-5
CDR3 length: 15
J gene: TRBJ2-3
CDR3 protein: CASSQSGLSTDTQYF
CDR3 DNA: TGTGCCAGCAGTCAAAGCGGGCTAAGCACAGATACGCAGTATTTT

D gene: TRBD1
clone size: NA
V gene: TRBV18
CDR3 length: 14
J gene: TRBJ1-4
CDR3 protein: CASRPGQGNEKLFF
CDR3 DNA: TGTGCCAGCCGTCCTGGACAGGGGAATGAAAAACTGTTTTTT

D gene: NA
clone size: NA
V gene: TRBV28
CDR3 length: 12
J gene: TRBJ1-5
CDR3 protein: CASGQPNQPQHF
CDR3 DNA: TGTGCCAGCGGGCAGCCAAATCAGCCCCAGCATTTT

D gene: TRBD1
clone size: once
V gene: TRBV7-9
CDR3 length: 14
J gene: TRBJ1-2
CDR3 protein: CASSQQGASYGYTF
CDR3 DNA: TGTGCCAGCAGCCAACAGGGGGCAAGCTATGGCTACACCTTC

D gene: TRBD1
clone size: NA
V gene: TRBV5-1
CDR3 length: 14
J gene: TRBJ2-5
CDR3 protein: CASSLQGAGETQYF
CDR3 DNA: TGCGCCAGCAGCTTACAGGGGGCAGGGGAGACCCAGTACTTC

D gene: TRBD1
clone size: NA
V gene: TRBV3-1/TRBV3-2
CDR3 length: 15
J gene: TRBJ1-2
CDR3 protein: CASSQAATGGGGYTF
CDR3 DNA: TGTGCCAGCAGCCAAGCCGCTACAGGGGGGGGAGGCTACACCTTC

D gene: NA
clone size: NA
V gene: TRBV7-2
CDR3 length: 12
J gene: TRBJ1-1
CDR3 protein: CASSSPARVPFF
CDR3 DNA: TGTGCCAGCAGCTCCCCCGCCAGGGTACCTTTCTTT

D gene: NA
clone size: NA
V gene: TRBV2
CDR3 length: 12
J gene: TRBJ1-2
CDR3 protein: CASSRQVSGYTF
CDR3 DNA: TGTGCCAGCAGCCGACAGGTTTCTGGCTACACCTTC

D gene: NA
clone size: NA
V gene: TRBV2
CDR3 length: 13
J gene: TRBJ2-7
CDR3 protein: CASSEDNRREQYF
CDR3 DNA: TGTGCCAGCAGTGAGGACAATCGTCGCGAGCAGTACTTC

D gene: NA
clone size: NA
V gene: TRBV27
CDR3 length: 16
J gene: TRBJ2-7
CDR3 protein: CASSLMAGFGIDEQYF
CDR3 DNA: TGTGCCAGCAGTTTGATGGCGGGCTTTGGAATCGACGAGCAGTACTTC

D gene: TRBD1
clone size: NA
V gene: TRBV5-1
CDR3 length: 15
J gene: TRBJ1-1
CDR3 protein: CASSSVQGAGTEAFF
CDR3 DNA: TGCGCCAGCAGCTCCGTACAGGGGGCAGGCACTGAAGCTTTCTTT

D gene: TRBD1
clone size: NA
V gene: TRBV27
CDR3 length: 14
J gene: TRBJ1-4
CDR3 protein: CASSLDRGEGKLFF
CDR3 DNA: TGTGCCAGCTCCCTGGACAGGGGGGAGGGAAAACTGTTTTTT

D gene: NA
clone size: NA
V gene: TRBV28
CDR3 length: 15
J gene: TRBJ2-5
CDR3 protein: CASRTPGGNYQTQYF
CDR3 DNA: TGTGCCAGCAGGACCCCAGGGGGGAATTATCAGACCCAGTACTTC

D gene: TRBD1
clone size: NA
V gene: TRBV7-6
CDR3 length: 15
J gene: TRBJ1-5
CDR3 protein: CASSLVQGASQPQHF
CDR3 DNA: TGTGCCAGCAGCTTAGTACAGGGGGCGAGTCAGCCCCAGCATTTT

D gene: TRBD2
clone size: NA
V gene: TRBV29-1
CDR3 length: 14
J gene: TRBJ2-3
CDR3 protein: CSDLTSGRTDTQYF
CDR3 DNA: TGCAGCGACCTAACTAGCGGTCGCACAGATACGCAGTATTTT

D gene: TRBD1
clone size: NA
V gene: TRBV27
CDR3 length: 13
J gene: TRBJ1-2
CDR3 protein: CASSRDRVNGYTF
CDR3 DNA: TGTGCCAGCAGCCGGGACAGGGTAAATGGCTACACCTTC

D gene: TRBD1
clone size: NA
V gene: TRBV19
CDR3 length: 14
J gene: TRBJ1-5
CDR3 protein: CASSSGTGYQPQHF
CDR3 DNA: TGTGCCAGTAGTTCCGGGACAGGGTATCAGCCCCAGCATTTT

D gene: NA
clone size: NA
V gene: TRBV14
CDR3 length: 13
J gene: TRBJ1-2
CDR3 protein: CASSQDNGRGYTF
CDR3 DNA: TGTGCCAGCAGCCAAGATAACGGGAGGGGCTACACCTTC

D gene: TRBD1
clone size: NA
V gene: TRBV5-5
CDR3 length: 14
J gene: TRBJ1-6
CDR3 protein: CASSTGTANSPLHF
CDR3 DNA: TGTGCCAGCAGCACCGGGACAGCTAATTCACCCCTCCACTTT

D gene: NA
clone size: once
V gene: TRBV24-1
CDR3 length: 17
J gene: TRBJ2-1
CDR3 protein: CATSDHTPVGTYNEQFF
CDR3 DNA: TGTGCCACCAGTGACCATACCCCAGTTGGTACCTACAATGAGCAGTTCTTC

D gene: TRBD1
clone size: NA
V gene: TRBV7-9
CDR3 length: 16
J gene: TRBJ2-2
CDR3 protein: CASSLVGQGRTGELFF
CDR3 DNA: TGTGCCAGCAGCTTAGTCGGACAGGGGCGGACCGGGGAGCTGTTTTTT

D gene: NA
clone size: NA
V gene: TRBV7-9
CDR3 length: 12
J gene: TRBJ1-1
CDR3 protein: CASTRVDTEAFF
CDR3 DNA: TGTGCCAGCACCCGGGTCGACACTGAAGCTTTCTTT

D gene: NA
clone size: NA
V gene: TRBV6-6
CDR3 length: 12
J gene: TRBJ1-1
CDR3 protein: CASSYVRLEAFF
CDR3 DNA: TGTGCCAGCAGTTACGTCAGGCTTGAAGCTTTCTTT

D gene: NA
clone size: NA
V gene: TRBV18
CDR3 length: 13
J gene: TRBJ2-5
CDR3 protein: CASSPQYQETQYF
CDR3 DNA: TGTGCCAGCTCACCGCAGTACCAAGAGACCCAGTACTTC

D gene: NA
clone size: NA
V gene: TRBV7-2
CDR3 length: 11
J gene: TRBJ1-1
CDR3 protein: CASSRQLEAFF
CDR3 DNA: TGTGCCAGCAGCCGACAGCTTGAAGCTTTCTTT

D gene: NA
clone size: few
V gene: TRBV4-1
CDR3 length: 14
J gene: TRBJ1-2
CDR3 protein: CASTPRQGTPDYTF
CDR3 DNA: TGCGCCAGCACCCCGCGACAAGGCACTCCGGACTACACCTTC

D gene: TRBD2
clone size: NA
V gene: TRBV7-8
CDR3 length: 15
J gene: TRBJ2-1
CDR3 protein: CASRQRGGFTNEQFF
CDR3 DNA: TGTGCCAGCAGGCAGCGGGGGGGCTTTACTAATGAGCAGTTCTTC

D gene: NA
clone size: once
V gene: TRBV11-2
CDR3 length: 13
J gene: TRBJ1-2
CDR3 protein: CASSLGTGDGYTF
CDR3 DNA: TGTGCCAGCAGCTTAGGGACGGGAGATGGCTACACCTTC

D gene: NA
clone size: NA
V gene: TRBV5-6
CDR3 length: 16
J gene: TRBJ1-5
CDR3 protein: CASSFWTATRHQPQHF
CDR3 DNA: TGTGCCAGCAGCTTCTGGACAGCAACTCGTCATCAGCCCCAGCATTTT

D gene: NA
clone size: NA
V gene: TRBV28
CDR3 length: 14
J gene: TRBJ2-7
CDR3 protein: CASIPGEDSYEQYF
CDR3 DNA: TGTGCCAGCATCCCTGGGGAGGATTCCTACGAGCAGTACTTC

D gene: NA
clone size: NA
V gene: TRBV7-2
CDR3 length: 15
J gene: TRBJ1-6
CDR3 protein: CASSLDPGWNSPLHF
CDR3 DNA: TGTGCCAGCAGCTTAGATCCGGGGTGGAATTCACCCCTCCACTTT

D gene: TRBD1
clone size: NA
V gene: TRBV28
CDR3 length: 14
J gene: TRBJ1-1
CDR3 protein: CASSPGTANTEAFF
CDR3 DNA: TGTGCCAGCAGTCCCGGGACAGCTAACACTGAAGCTTTCTTT

D gene: TRBD1
clone size: once
V gene: TRBV7-8
CDR3 length: 16
J gene: TRBJ1-5
CDR3 protein: CASSLSFRQGNQPQHF
CDR3 DNA: TGTGCCAGCAGCTTATCTTTCCGACAGGGGAATCAGCCCCAGCATTTT

D gene: NA
clone size: NA
V gene: TRBV6-6
CDR3 length: 14
J gene: TRBJ1-3
CDR3 protein: CASNPGTSGNTIYF
CDR3 DNA: TGTGCCAGCAACCCCGGGACATCTGGAAACACCATATATTTT